A selection of T cell receptor beta chains follows, all from one sample in a study of cytomegalovirus exposure and HLA in healthy donors. Sequencing used immunoSEQ multiplex PCR; TCRdb keeps in-frame clones, though not all of them. The sample includes approximately 160,000 clones, around 78% seen only once; the top ten take 1.5% to 1.9%. Material: PBMCs. The receptors were gathered from a man in his forties or fifties in good health and CMV-seronegative. Each CDR3 is given with its conserved first and last residue. D genes are given only for firm matches. Clone size is shown for a subset of rows, as once, few, many or a class of expanded clone.

TRBV5-4,.,15,TRBJ1-2,TRBD1,CASSLAGTGAHGYTF,TGTGCCAGCAGCTTGGCCGGGACAGGGGCTCATGGCTACACCTTC
TRBV7-9,once,17,TRBJ2-5,TRBD1,CASSPRTDQGAGETQYF,TGTGCCAGCAGCCCACGAACCGACCAGGGGGCAGGGGAGACCCAGTACTTC
TRBV9,few,14,TRBJ2-3,.,CASSAWTSTDTQYF,TGTGCCAGCAGCGCCTGGACTTCCACAGATACGCAGTATTTT
TRBV6-5,.,13,TRBJ1-1,TRBD1,CATDVQGNDEAFF,TGTGCCACCGACGTACAGGGGAATGATGAAGCTTTCTTT
TRBV7-9,.,18,TRBJ2-2,TRBD1,CASSVMIGTGDGSGELFF,TGTGCCAGCAGCGTTATGATCGGGACAGGGGATGGTAGCGGGGAGCTGTTTTTT
TRBV25-1,few,16,TRBJ2-2,TRBD2,CASSDTSGSSTGELFF,TGTGCCAGCAGTGATACTAGCGGGAGCTCCACCGGGGAGCTGTTTTTT
TRBV7-8,.,14,TRBJ2-7,.,CASSLDLSSYEQYF,TGTGCCAGCAGCTTAGATCTGAGCTCCTACGAGCAGTACTTC
TRBV2,few,13,TRBJ1-2,.,CASSFDSFSGYTF,TGTGCCAGCAGTTTCGACAGCTTCTCGGGCTACACCTTC
TRBV10-3,few,16,TRBJ1-5,TRBD1,CAISEGQGPAVGPQHF,TGTGCCATCAGTGAGGGACAGGGTCCTGCCGTGGGGCCCCAGCATTTT
TRBV11-1,.,16,TRBJ1-4,.,CASSPGRGITNEKLFF,TGTGCCAGCAGCCCCGGGCGGGGGATAACTAATGAAAAACTGTTTTTT
TRBV6-1,.,13,TRBJ1-4,.,CASTGFRPGKLFF,TGTGCCAGCACCGGGTTCCGCCCAGGGAAACTGTTTTTT
TRBV5-1,.,12,TRBJ1-2,.,CASSLDFRGFTF,TGCGCCAGCAGCTTGGACTTTAGGGGTTTCACCTTC
TRBV27,.,15,TRBJ1-6,.,CASTFMFETGSPLHF,TGTGCCAGCACATTTATGTTTGAGACTGGGTCACCCCTCCACTTT
TRBV2,.,17,TRBJ1-6,.,CASSEGGVGGYNSPLHF,TGTGCCAGCAGTGAAGGGGGAGTGGGGGGGTATAATTCACCCCTCCACTTT
TRBV5-1,.,13,TRBJ2-7,TRBD2,CASSGGRVYEQYF,TGCGCCAGCAGCGGCGGGAGGGTCTACGAGCAGTACTTC
TRBV7-9,.,16,TRBJ2-6,TRBD1,CASRGTGASGANVLTF,TGTGCCAGCAGGGGGACAGGGGCCTCTGGGGCCAACGTCCTGACTTTC
TRBV5-1,once,15,TRBJ1-2,TRBD1,CASSLTGQGLYGYTF,TGCGCCAGCAGCTTAACGGGACAGGGGCTCTATGGCTACACCTTC
TRBV5-5,few,16,TRBJ1-5,.,CASSPIGGSSNQPQHF,TGTGCCAGCAGCCCAATTGGCGGGAGTAGCAATCAGCCCCAGCATTTT
TRBV11-2,.,14,TRBJ1-2,.,CASSGEEGPNGYTF,TGTGCCAGCAGCGGGGAGGAGGGACCAAATGGCTACACCTTC
TRBV9,.,16,TRBJ2-7,.,CASSVGRGRNTYEQYF,TGTGCCAGCAGCGTAGGCAGGGGCAGAAACACCTACGAGCAGTACTTC
TRBV9,.,15,TRBJ2-1,TRBD2,CASSPGTSGSDEQFF,TGTGCCAGCAGCCCAGGGACTAGCGGGAGCGATGAGCAGTTCTTC
TRBV20-1,.,11,TRBJ2-4,.,CSARQGSIQYF,TGCAGTGCTAGACAGGGGAGCATTCAGTACTTC
TRBV5-4,.,15,TRBJ2-5,TRBD2,CASSLVSSGTETQYF,TGTGCCAGCAGCTTGGTCTCTAGCGGGACTGAGACCCAGTACTTC
TRBV4-1,.,14,TRBJ2-7,TRBD1,CASSQVQGGYEQYF,TGCGCCAGCAGCCAAGTACAGGGGGGATACGAGCAGTACTTC
TRBV29-1,.,14,TRBJ2-5,TRBD2,CSVTSGRISETQYF,TGCAGCGTGACTAGCGGGAGGATCTCAGAGACCCAGTACTTC
TRBV13,.,15,TRBJ2-5,TRBD2,CASSLGGLERETQYF,TGTGCCAGCAGCTTAGGGGGACTAGAGAGGGAGACCCAGTACTTC
TRBV9,.,14,TRBJ2-1,.,CASSPWGLSNEQFF,TGTGCCAGCAGCCCTTGGGGACTCAGCAATGAGCAGTTCTTC
TRBV9,.,15,TRBJ2-6,.,CASSGSGSGANVLTF,TGTGCCAGCAGCGGCTCGGGATCTGGGGCCAACGTCCTGACTTTC
TRBV5-4,.,15,TRBJ2-1,TRBD1,CASSLGQGAYNEQFF,TGTGCCAGCAGCTTGGGGCAGGGGGCCTACAATGAGCAGTTCTTC
TRBV11-3,few,14,TRBJ2-3,.,CASSLDARTDTQYF,TGTGCCAGCAGCTTAGATGCGAGGACAGATACGCAGTATTTT
TRBV18,once,16,TRBJ2-4,.,CASSPLGSGAKNIQYF,TGTGCCAGCTCACCATTGGGGAGTGGGGCCAAAAACATTCAGTACTTC
TRBV6-1,.,14,TRBJ2-7,TRBD1,CASTPGQGSYEQYF,TGTGCCAGCACCCCAGGACAGGGCTCCTACGAGCAGTACTTC
TRBV29-1,.,13,TRBJ2-1,TRBD1,CSVRPGQGGEQFF,TGCAGCGTTAGACCGGGACAGGGTGGTGAGCAGTTCTTC
TRBV28,few,16,TRBJ1-2,.,CASSLWGQYRVEGYTF,TGTGCCAGCAGTTTATGGGGGCAGTATAGGGTAGAGGGCTACACCTTC
TRBV27,.,16,TRBJ1-2,TRBD1,CASSSYRGRGNYGYTF,TGTGCCAGCAGTTCATACAGGGGGCGCGGTAACTATGGCTACACCTTC
TRBV6-5,.,14,TRBJ2-5,TRBD1,CASTARGRTETQYF,TGTGCCAGCACGGCCAGGGGGCGAACAGAGACCCAGTACTTC
TRBV19,few,14,TRBJ1-5,TRBD1,CASTETGNNQPQHF,TGTGCCAGTACGGAGACAGGGAATAATCAGCCCCAGCATTTT
TRBV27,.,16,TRBJ2-1,TRBD1,CASSPDRGRWYNEQFF,TGTGCCAGCAGTCCGGACAGGGGGCGTTGGTACAATGAGCAGTTCTTC
TRBV7-9,.,11,TRBJ1-1,.,CASSTPEEAFF,TGTGCCAGCAGCACCCCTGAGGAAGCTTTCTTT